What follows are 10 T cell receptor beta chains derived from one specimen sequenced in a study of OX40 agonist ivuxolimab in advanced cancers. The data were produced by immunoSEQ multiplex PCR, yet TCRdb's version contains in-frame clones alone and is incomplete. The sample lists 40,000 to 45,000 clones, 70% to 90% occurring once. Sequencing was performed on CD4+ or CD8+ T cells sorted from blood, taken in a trial of the OX40 agonist ivuxolimab. All receptors come from an adult with an advanced solid tumor such as melanoma, head and neck, liver or kidney cancer.

The genes are TRBV5-1 and TRBJ1-4; D perhaps matches TRBD1 (6 bases). Germline CDR1 reads SGHRS; CDR2 reads YFSETQ. Trimming removed 4 bases at V and 2 bases at J, with 15 bases between. CDR3 length: 16 residues. For the CDR3, the DNA is TGCGCCAGCAGCAAAGGACTCCAGGGGACTAATGAAAAACTGTTTTTT. It translates to CASSKGLQGTNEKLFF.

This clone has a single count. This chain uses TRBV11-2 with TRBJ1-2, with 11 bases identical to TRBD1. In germline, CDR1 is SGHAT, CDR2 FQNNGV. V lost 2 bases to trimming and J lost 4 bases; unmatched junction nucleotides: 3. There are 15 residues in the CDR3. CDR3 coding DNA: TGTGCCAGCAGCTTACTCGGGACAGGGGGCTATGGCTACACCTTC. It codes for CASSLLGTGGYGYTF.

This clone is a singleton in its sample. The chain is built from TRBV7-8 and TRBJ1-1, with 7 nucleotides matching TRBD1. J lost 7 bases, V lost 2 bases, and 1 base had no gene match. CDR3 size: 12 residues. Germline assignment: CDR1 SGHVS and CDR2 FQNEAQ. CDR3 region: CASSLNRGEAFF. The CDR3 region has the DNA TGTGCCAGCAGCTTAAACAGGGGTGAAGCTTTCTTT.

This clone was counted a single time. The chain combines TRBV28 with TRBJ2-4, with 10 bases aligning to TRBD1. This CDR3 is built from 20 residues. CDR1 and CDR2 from the germline V gene are MDHEN and SYDVKM. The J segment lost 0 bases and the V segment lost 6 bases, leaving 17 bases of the junction unmatched. The CDR3 coding sequence is TGTGCCAGCAGCCTATACCTTTTTACCCGGGACAGGGGAGCCAAAAACATTCAGTACTTC. Protein product: CASSLYLFTRDRGAKNIQYF.

This clone was picked up one time. This chain uses TRBV11-2 with TRBJ1-5; 8 bases are shared with TRBD1. Looked up from germline, CDR1 is SGHAT and CDR2 is FQNNGV. This CDR3 has 15 amino acids. Trimming at V came to 2 bases and at J to 4 bases, leaving 4 bases not matched to a gene. This CDR3 reads CASSLLTGGNQPQHF. The CDR3 nucleotides read TGTGCCAGCAGCTTATTAACAGGGGGGAATCAGCCCCAGCATTTT. The whole variable domain, remainder taken from reference TRBV11-2 and TRBJ1-5, is EAGVAQSPRYKIIEKRQSVAFWCNPISGHATLYWYQQILGQGPKLLIQFQNNGVVDDSQLPKDRFSAERLKGVDSTLKIQPAKLEDSAVYLCASSLLTGGNQPQHFGDGTRLSIL.

This chain connects TRBV6-5 to TRBJ1-2, with TRBD1 matching over 7 bases. With V trimmed by 4 bases and J by 0 bases, 5 bases remained unmatched. CDR1 and CDR2 from the germline V gene are MNHEY and SVGAGI. The CDR3 has 15 residues. In DNA, the CDR3 is TGTGCCAGCAGTTCAAGACAGGGAACTAACTATGGCTACACCTTC. The encoded protein is CASSSRQGTNYGYTF.

The J gene is TRBJ2-1, the V gene TRBV28; possibly TRBD2 for D (5 bases). V shed 7 bases and J shed 2 bases, with 15 bases lying between them. This CDR3 is built from 15 residues. The germline gives CDR1 MDHEN, CDR2 SYDVKM. The CDR3 region is CASTGVAKPYNEQFF. The CDR3 DNA is TGTGCCAGCACCGGGGTTGCGAAGCCCTACAATGAGCAGTTCTTC.

The chain has TRBV7-9 and TRBJ2-7; TRBD1 aligns across 9 bases. The V gene's germline CDR1 is SEHNR and CDR2 FQNEAQ (reference sequence). V lost 2 bases, J lost 3 bases, and 2 bases stayed unmatched. The CDR3 is 14 residues long. CDR3: CASSLLTGGYEQYF. The CDR3 nucleotides read TGTGCCAGCAGCTTATTGACAGGGGGCTACGAGCAGTACTTC.

The CDR3 coding sequence is TGCAGCGTTGAAGCGGGGTTTGGCACCGGGGAGCTGTTTTTT. This gives the protein CSVEAGFGTGELFF. The chain recombines TRBV29-1 with TRBJ2-2; tentative D call: TRBD2 (5 bases). V lost 1 base and J 4 bases, leaving 10 bases between the germline ends. The CDR3 contains 14 residues. CDR1 is SQVTM, CDR2 ANQGSEA, per germline.

The chain links TRBV7-6 to TRBJ2-1, with 7 bases lining up with TRBD2. Trimming took 5 bases from V and 9 from J; bases not matched to a gene: 16. From germline, CDR1 is SGHVS and CDR2 FNYEAQ. This CDR3 has 16 residues. The CDR3 here is CASSPSPGGIVSEQFF. The CDR3 DNA follows: TGTGCCAGCAGCCCCTCTCCGGGAGGAATAGTGAGTGAGCAGTTCTTC. Full variable domain (outside the CDR3, taken from reference TRBV7-6 and TRBJ2-1): GAGVSQSPRYKVTKRGQDVALRCDPISGHVSLYWYRQALGQGPEFLTYFNYEAQQDKSGLPNDRFSAERPEGSISTLTIQRTEQRDSAMYRCASSPSPGGIVSEQFFGPGTRLTVL.